Below are 21 T cell receptor beta chains sequenced from a single sample in a study of molecular identifiers for immune sequencing clone quantification. MiXCR was run by TCRdb on the PCR reads, yielding one entry per CDR3 protein. The table shows tens of thousands of distinct CDR3 sequences, with roughly 20% occurring only once. Sequenced sample: naive CD8+ T cells from blood, with Jurkat cell RNA spiked in. Documented subset: FACS-sorted CD8+CD4-CCR7+CD45RA+ naive T cells. All receptors come from a human donor in good health. Some libraries in this study had Jurkat cell RNA spiked in.

Many counts were recorded for this clonotype. The DNA for the CDR3 is TGCGCCAGCAGCTTCCGACAGGACAATGAGCAGTTCTTC. It specifies CASSFRQDNEQFF. The chain recombines TRBV5-1 with TRBJ2-1; D is perhaps TRBD1 (6 bases). Trimming left V 2 bases short and J 5 bases short, with 8 bases between. CDR3 length: 13 residues. The germline CDR1 and CDR2 sequences are SGHRS and YFSETQ.

The chain couples TRBV6-5 to TRBJ2-1; no reliable D call. The CDR3 runs 16 residues. Germline V gene lookup returns CDR1 MNHEY and CDR2 SVGAGI. V dropped 0 bases and J dropped 3 bases, with 12 bases sitting between them. As DNA, the CDR3 is TGTGCCAGCAGTTACTCGATCTCCCTCCTCTACAATGAGCAGTTCTTC. It translates to CASSYSISLLYNEQFF.

This clonotype showed up many times. The V and J genes are TRBV14 and TRBJ2-1; TRBD1 matches at 9 bases. Trimming cost V 2 bases and J 9 bases; bases outside gene matches: 2. The CDR3 runs to 13 residues. CDR1 is SGHDN, CDR2 FVKESK, per germline. This CDR3 reads CASSQWTGAEQFF. Written as DNA, the CDR3 is TGTGCCAGCAGCCAATGGACAGGGGCTGAGCAGTTCTTC.

Regarding this clonotype: A much larger clone differs by one base, so this may be a read error. The final CDR3 position lacks the conserved phenylalanine or tryptophan, pointing to a likely read error. The genes are TRBV6-2 or TRBV6-3 and TRBJ2-5; 7 bases map to TRBD1. The CDR3 is 16 residues long. Germline V gene data show CDR1 as MNHEY and CDR2 as SVGEGT. Losses at the gene ends were 5 bases for V and 2 bases for J; bases not matched to a gene: 11. The CDR3 bases are TGTGCCAGCAGTCCACTACAGACAGGGCTTCAAGAGACCCAGTACCTC. It specifies CASSPLQTGLQETQYL.

The chain carries TRBV4-2 and TRBJ2-7, with D unclear. Germline V gives CDR1 LGHNA, CDR2 YNFKEQ. This CDR3 spans 12 amino acids. Trimming pared 1 base from V and 7 bases from J, leaving 8 bases between. The CDR3, as DNA: TGTGCCAGCAGCCAAGGTTGGGATGAGCAGTACTTC. This sequence encodes CASSQGWDEQYF.

About this clonotype itself: A read error may be the cause here, since a much bigger clone is one base away. V and J are TRBV29-1 and TRBJ2-1; D not certain. The CDR3 extends over 11 amino acids. The V gene's germline CDR1 is SQVTM and CDR2 ANQGSEA. In DNA form, the CDR3 reads TGCAGCGCCCTATTTGGGAATGAGCGGTTCTTC. This translates into CSALFGNERFF.

In its sample, this clonotype was seen many times. This chain links TRBV5-6 with TRBJ2-1, with D possibly matching TRBD2 (6 bases). Trimming took off 8 bases at V and 9 bases at J, with 15 bases between the two ends. Germline CDR1 and CDR2: SGHDT and YYEEEE. This CDR3 region has 12 residues. As DNA, the CDR3 is TGTGCCAGTAACTCCGGCGGGGTTGAGCAGTTCTTC. It translates to CASNSGGVEQFF.

This clonotype was picked up many times. This chain uses TRBV13 with TRBJ2-7, with TRBD2 as a possible D gene (6 bases). Trimming stripped 5 bases from V and 0 bases from J, with 11 bases between. Germline V gives CDR1 PRHDT, CDR2 FYEKMQ (reference sequence). The CDR3 loop spans 14 amino acids. The CDR3 DNA is TGTGCCAGCAGCATCGGGACTGCCTCCTACGAGCAGTACTTC. It codes for CASSIGTASYEQYF.

This clonotype showed up many times. The CDR3 loop reads CASSLPGRNEQFF. For the CDR3, the DNA is TGTGCCAGCAGTTTGCCCGGCCGGAATGAGCAGTTCTTC. The gene calls are TRBV28 and TRBJ2-1; D remains ambiguous. The germline CDR1 and CDR2 sequences are MDHEN and SYDVKM. The V end lost 3 bases, the J end lost 7 bases, and 10 bases lay between the germline ends. This CDR3 is 13 amino acids long.

This rearrangement joins TRBV19 to TRBJ2-2; perhaps TRBD1 as D (6 bases). Trimming took 9 bases from V and 2 from J, leaving 13 bases between them. The germline CDR1 and CDR2 sequences are LNHDA and SQIVND (reference sequence). The CDR3 sequence is 14 residues long. The CDR3 protein is CASMTGLNTGELFF. The CDR3 DNA reads TGTGCCAGCATGACAGGTCTTAACACCGGGGAGCTGTTTTTT.

There are a few counts of this clonotype. The J gene is TRBJ2-5, the V gene TRBV12-3 or TRBV12-4; 13 nucleotides line up with TRBD2. The V segment lost 6 bases and the J segment 1 base; nucleotides outside the gene matches: 14. CDR3 size: 19 residues. DNA for the CDR3: TGTGCCAGCAGCCCCAGGACTAGCGGGAGAGGGGGCCTCCAAGAGACCCAGTACTTC. Protein sequence: CASSPRTSGRGGLQETQYF.

The table lists this clonotype with many counts. The rearrangement links TRBV3-1 to TRBJ2-1; 8 positions agree with TRBD2. The CDR3 extends over 16 amino acids. The V segment lost 4 bases and the J segment 2 bases; nucleotides outside the gene matches: 7. Germline CDR1 LGHDT, CDR2 YNNKEL (reference sequence). In DNA form, the CDR3 reads TGTGCCAGCAGCCCACTAGCGGAGGCCCCCTACAATGAGCAGTTCTTC. Protein: CASSPLAEAPYNEQFF.

This rearrangement joins TRBV4-3 to TRBJ2-1, with 7 bases fitting TRBD1. CDR1 is LGHNA, CDR2 YSLEER, per germline. This CDR3 comprises 14 residues. The V segment lost 6 bases and the J segment 6 bases; nucleotides outside the gene matches: 8. The CDR3 loop is CASSPGTVTNEQFF. The CDR3, as DNA: TGCGCCAGCAGTCCCGGGACAGTTACCAATGAGCAGTTCTTC.

The rearrangement joins TRBV29-1 to TRBJ1-5, with 10 bases that match TRBD1. V dropped 7 bases and J dropped 8; count of bases not matched to a gene: 8. The CDR3 is 13 amino acids. Looked up from germline, CDR1 is SQVTM and CDR2 is ANQGSEA. CDR3 sequence (DNA): TGCAGCGCGGAGACAGGGGGCCTGGAGCCCCAGCATTTT. It codes for CSAETGGLEPQHF.

There are many counts of this clonotype. The rearrangement links TRBV7-9 to TRBJ1-2, with D hard to call. Trimming left V 2 bases short and J 2 bases short, with 3 bases between. There are 12 residues in the CDR3. Germline V gene sequence: CDR1 SEHNR, CDR2 FQNEAQ (reference sequence). The CDR3 spells CASSLPNYGYTF. The CDR3 DNA reads TGTGCCAGCAGCTTACCCAACTATGGCTACACCTTC.

A word on this clonotype: A much larger clone lies one base from this, so it may be a read error. V usage is TRBV2 and J usage is TRBJ1-2; D unclear. Germline-derived CDR1 and CDR2 are SNHLY and FYNNEI. The CDR3 sequence is 11 residues long. CDR3 DNA: TGTGTCGGCTTGGGCAGCTATGGCTACACCTTC. Amino acids: CVGLGSYGYTF.

As to this clonotype: This may come from a read error, since a much larger clone is one base off. The chain combines TRBV13 with TRBJ2-7; D uncertain. CDR3 size: 13 residues. The germline CDR1 and CDR2 sequences are PRHDT and FYEKMQ (reference sequence). DNA of the CDR3: TGTGCCTGCAGCCAAGCCCTTACCTACGAGCAGTACTTC. Encoded protein: CACSQALTYEQYF. Using reference TRBV13 and TRBJ2-7 for the parts outside the CDR3, the full variable domain is AAGVIQSPRHLIKEKRETATLKCYPIPRHDTVYWYQQGPGQDPQFLISFYEKMQSDKGSIPDRFSAQQFSDYHSELNMSSLELGDSALYFCACSQALTYEQYFGPGTRLTVT.

In its sample, this clonotype was seen a few times. The chain is built from TRBV9 and TRBJ2-7, with 14 nucleotides matching TRBD2. The CDR3 length is 16 residues. Trimming cost V 3 bases and J 3 bases; bases outside gene matches: 5. CDR1 SGDLS and CDR2 YYNGEE come from the germline V gene. As DNA, the CDR3 is TGTGCCAGCAGCGGTGGGACTAGCGGGAGAATCTACGAGCAGTACTTC. This gives the protein CASSGGTSGRIYEQYF.

Concerning this clonotype itself: A clone one base away is much larger, so this may be a read error. The rearrangement joins TRBV28 to TRBJ1-2; D uncertain. Germline lookup yields CDR1 MDHEN and CDR2 SYDVKM. This CDR3 spans 16 amino acids. CDR3 protein: CASSFIPAGDSNGYTF. The DNA of the CDR3 is TGTGCCAGCAGTTTCATCCCAGCCGGTGATTCGAATGGATACACCTTC.

The chain is built from TRBV28 and TRBJ2-7, with D perhaps TRBD1 (6 bases). This CDR3 is built from 16 residues. The germline V gene has CDR1 MDHEN and CDR2 SYDVKM. Trimming cost V 4 bases and J 1 base, with 17 bases left between them. The CDR3 here is CASSYPGAATSYEQYF. The DNA for the CDR3 is TGTGCCAGCAGTTATCCAGGGGCAGCGACGTCCTACGAGCAGTACTTC.

This clonotype occurred many times. The rearrangement links TRBV6-2 or TRBV6-3 to TRBJ2-1, with TRBD2 matching over 9 bases. The CDR3 extends over 18 amino acids. Germline CDR1 and CDR2: MNHEY and SVGEGT. V lost 5 bases, J lost 0 bases, and 11 bases stayed unmatched. CDR3 region: CASSQLPGLATSYNEQFF. The CDR3 DNA is TGTGCCAGCAGTCAACTTCCCGGACTAGCGACCTCCTACAATGAGCAGTTCTTC.